The next 10 T cell receptor beta chains were all read from a single sample in a study of blood T cell repertoires in COVID-19. TCRdb keeps only in-frame clones here, not all; method: immunoSEQ multiplex PCR. The sample yields roughly 200,000 clones, about 85% seen once. Sequenced: peripheral blood. These receptors all stem from a woman aged 80 or over with COVID-19, enrolled during active disease.

This clone was seen a single time. The V gene is TRBV5-1, the J gene TRBJ2-4, with D uncertain. V lost 0 bases and J lost 7, with 20 bases in between. CDR1 and CDR2 from the germline V gene are SGHRS and YFSETQ. This CDR3 region has 17 residues. The CDR3 protein is CASSLAPARQNYNIQYF. In DNA, the CDR3 is TGCGCCAGCAGCTTGGCCCCCGCCCGGCAGAACTACAACATTCAGTACTTC. The whole variable domain, filled in from reference TRBV5-1 and TRBJ2-4, reads KAGVTQTPRYLIKTRGQQVTLSCSPISGHRSVSWYQQTPGQGLQFLFEYFSETQRNKGNFPGRFSGRQFSNSRSEMNVSTLELGDSALYLCASSLAPARQNYNIQYFGAGTRLSVL.

This clone is a singleton in its sample. This chain connects TRBV10-3 to TRBJ2-5; 9 nucleotides agree with TRBD1. The V gene's germline CDR1 is ENHRY and CDR2 SYGVKD. The CDR3 loop spans 13 amino acids. The ends lost 4 bases at V and 4 bases at J; junction bases unmatched: 1. The CDR3 nucleotides are TGTGCCATCAGTGTGGACAGGGGAGAGACCCAGTACTTC. Translating gives CAISVDRGETQYF.

The chain recombines TRBV19 with TRBJ1-2, with no clear D. The germline V gene encodes CDR1 LNHDA and CDR2 SQIVND (reference sequence). V was clipped by 0 bases and J by 8 bases, with 7 bases between them. CDR3 length equals 12 residues. The CDR3 region has the DNA TGTGCCAGTAGTATAGATCCTCTCGGCTACACCTTC. Encoded protein: CASSIDPLGYTF.

This chain connects TRBV5-6 to TRBJ1-2; 11 bases map to TRBD1. Germline V CDR1 and CDR2: SGHDT, YYEEEE. With V trimmed by 4 bases and J by 2 bases, 7 bases remained unmatched. The CDR3 totals 16 residues. The CDR3: CASSGRGQGVNYGYTF. The CDR3 nucleotides are TGTGCCAGCAGCGGCCGGGGACAGGGGGTCAACTATGGCTACACCTTC.

V and J are TRBV5-4 and TRBJ2-1; no clear D gene. Looked up from germline, CDR1 is SGHNT and CDR2 is YYREEE (reference sequence). The length of the CDR3 is 16 residues. Trimming pared 0 bases from V and 0 bases from J, leaving 10 bases between. The CDR3 here is CASSLVRESSYNEQFF. The CDR3 bases are TGTGCCAGCAGCTTGGTTCGCGAAAGCTCCTACAATGAGCAGTTCTTC. Based on the CDR3 plus reference TRBV5-4 and TRBJ2-1, the full variable domain is ETGVTQSPTHLIKTRGQQVTLRCSSQSGHNTVSWYQQALGQGPQFIFQYYREEENGRGNFPPRFSGLQFPNYSSELNVNALELDDSALYLCASSLVRESSYNEQFFGPGTRLTVL.

The V and J genes are TRBV7-2 and TRBJ2-1; maybe TRBD1 (6 bases). Per the germline V gene, CDR1 is SGHTA and CDR2 is FQGNSA. Trimming took 4 bases from V and 5 from J, leaving 12 bases between them. The CDR3 is 14 residues long. The CDR3: CASSSTQGNNEQFF. The CDR3 DNA reads TGTGCCAGCAGCTCAACGCAGGGGAACAATGAGCAGTTCTTC. The full variable domain, rest sourced from reference TRBV7-2 and TRBJ2-1, is GAGVSQSPSNKVTEKGKDVELRCDPISGHTALYWYRQSLGQGLEFLIYFQGNSAPDKSGLPSDRFSAERTGGSVSTLTIQRTQQEDSAVYLCASSSTQGNNEQFFGPGTRLTVL.

The genes are TRBV12-3 or TRBV12-4 and TRBJ1-5, with 7 positions matching TRBD1. The trim removed 5 bases at V and 3 bases at J, leaving 1 base unmatched. This CDR3 spans 13 amino acids. Here the CDR3 reads CASSTGDNQPQHF. In DNA, the CDR3 is TGTGCCAGCAGTACAGGGGACAATCAGCCCCAGCATTTT.

The chain recombines TRBV5-5 with TRBJ2-7; 7 nucleotides align to TRBD1. Losses at the gene ends were 4 bases for V and 5 bases for J; bases not matched to a gene: 18. CDR1 and CDR2 (germline): SGHKS, YYEKEE (reference sequence). CDR3 length: 17 residues. The CDR3: CASSPLRSGQMLNEQYF. CDR3 nucleotide sequence: TGTGCCAGCAGCCCGTTGAGGTCGGGACAGATGCTGAACGAGCAGTACTTC.

This clone has just one count. The chain recombines TRBV19 with TRBJ2-2; 10 bases map to TRBD2. The CDR3 runs 16 residues. The germline V gene encodes CDR1 LNHDA and CDR2 SQIVND (reference sequence). With V trimmed by 7 bases and J by 5 bases, 10 bases remained unmatched. CDR3 sequence: CASIKSGGAFTGELFF. The CDR3 DNA reads TGTGCCAGTATAAAGAGCGGGGGGGCTTTTACCGGGGAGCTGTTTTTT.

The chain has TRBV10-3 and TRBJ2-7; tentatively, D is TRBD2 (5 bases). Trimming removed 8 bases at V and 6 bases at J, with 11 bases between. Per the germline V gene, CDR1 is ENHRY and CDR2 is SYGVKD. This CDR3 spans 11 amino acids. The CDR3 reads CAIGERVEQYV. As DNA, the CDR3 is TGTGCCATCGGCGAGAGGGTCGAGCAGTACGTC.